The rows below give T cell receptor beta chains drawn from one sample of a study of T cell responses to AZD1222 COVID-19 vaccine. This table comes from immunoSEQ multiplex PCR, and its TCRdb copy is limited to in-frame clones, with some not included. This sample has some 140,000 clones, with 65% to 90% found just once. The sequences come from peripheral blood, collected 28 days after the second dose of the MenACWY control vaccine. These TCRs come from an adult who received the MenACWY meningococcal vaccine as a control. CDR3s include the opening cysteine and the closing phenylalanine or tryptophan. A D gene is named only where the DNA matches it firmly. The size field is filled for only some rows; it gives once, few, many or a size class.

V,D,length,size,J,CDR3,DNA
TRBV10-2,TRBD1,16,-,TRBJ1-1,CASRVEQGAFSSEAFF,TGCGCCAGCAGGGTTGAACAGGGGGCATTCAGCTCTGAAGCTTTCTTT
TRBV6-1,-,17,-,TRBJ1-2,CASSEARVWTGVYGYTF,TGTGCCAGCAGTGAAGCGCGAGTTTGGACGGGGGTCTATGGCTACACCTTC
TRBV7-9,TRBD2,14,-,TRBJ2-5,CASSPGLAEETQYF,TGTGCCAGCAGCCCCGGACTAGCGGAAGAGACCCAGTACTTC
TRBV11-2,-,14,once,TRBJ1-3,CASSLGPSGNTIYF,TGTGCCAGCAGCTTGGGACCCTCTGGAAACACCATATATTTT
TRBV25-1,-,13,-,TRBJ1-5,CASSGNSNQPQHF,TGTGCCAGCAGTGGGAATAGCAATCAGCCCCAGCATTTT
TRBV2,TRBD1,14,-,TRBJ1-1,CASSPRTGDTEAFF,TGTGCCAGCAGCCCCAGGACAGGGGACACTGAAGCTTTCTTT
TRBV5-1,-,15,-,TRBJ1-2,CASSLAVGADYGYTF,TGCGCCAGCAGCTTGGCCGTAGGGGCGGACTATGGCTACACCTTC
TRBV7-9,-,15,-,TRBJ1-4,CASSEEGGSNEKLFF,TGTGCCAGCAGCGAGGAGGGGGGATCTAATGAAAAACTGTTTTTT
TRBV11-2,TRBD2,19,-,TRBJ2-1,CASSLEGLAGGPGYNEQFF,TGTGCCAGCAGCTTAGAGGGACTAGCGGGGGGGCCGGGTTACAATGAGCAGTTCTTC
TRBV11-3,-,13,-,TRBJ1-2,CASSLGDGGGYTF,TGTGCCAGCAGCTTAGGGGACGGGGGCGGCTACACCTTC
TRBV29-1,TRBD1,13,-,TRBJ1-2,CSVDVGGNYGYTF,TGCAGCGTTGACGTAGGGGGCAACTATGGCTACACCTTC
TRBV5-5,-,15,-,TRBJ2-5,CASSFRPGVQGTQYF,TGTGCCAGCAGCTTTCGGCCAGGGGTGCAGGGGACCCAGTACTTC
TRBV21-1,-,16,few,TRBJ1-6,CASSKARQPCNSPLHF,TGTGCCAGCAGCAAAGCGCGACAGCCCTGTAATTCACCCCTCCACTTT
TRBV2,TRBD1,15,few,TRBJ2-5,CASRAYTGGYGTQYF,TGTGCCAGCAGGGCATACACAGGGGGCTACGGGACCCAGTACTTC
TRBV15,TRBD1,15,-,TRBJ1-6,CATSRGGTGASPLHF,TGTGCCACCAGCAGAGGCGGGACAGGTGCCTCACCCCTCCACTTT
TRBV19,-,15,-,TRBJ1-5,CASRPTGSGNQPQHF,TGTGCCAGTAGACCCACAGGGTCGGGCAATCAGCCCCAGCATTTT
TRBV5-4,TRBD1,15,-,TRBJ2-7,CASSLGTGWTYEQYF,TGTGCCAGCAGCTTGGGGACAGGTTGGACCTACGAGCAGTACTTC
TRBV7-9,TRBD1,14,-,TRBJ1-1,CASSLRQGDTEAFF,TGTGCCAGCAGCTTGCGACAGGGGGACACTGAAGCTTTCTTT
TRBV27,TRBD2,16,-,TRBJ2-1,CASSTLSGSAYNEQFF,TGTGCCAGCAGTACGCTTAGCGGGAGTGCCTACAATGAGCAGTTCTTC
TRBV27,TRBD1,13,once,TRBJ1-1,CASSPQGAGEAFF,TGTGCCAGCAGTCCCCAGGGGGCTGGTGAAGCTTTCTTT
TRBV3-1/TRBV3-2,TRBD1,17,-,TRBJ1-2,CASSPRVLTGAPHGYTF,TGTGCCAGCAGCCCTCGGGTTCTAACAGGGGCCCCACATGGCTACACCTTC
TRBV25-1,-,11,-,TRBJ1-1,CASMGYTEAFF,TGTGCCAGCATGGGGTACACTGAAGCTTTCTTT
TRBV7-2,TRBD1,13,-,TRBJ1-5,CATRGSPNQPQHF,TGTGCCACCAGGGGGAGCCCCAATCAGCCCCAGCATTTT
TRBV11-3,TRBD1,14,-,TRBJ2-2,CASSPIQGAGELFF,TGTGCCAGCAGCCCTATACAGGGGGCCGGGGAGCTGTTTTTT
TRBV7-9,-,14,-,TRBJ2-1,CASSLVSPSDEQFF,TGTGCCAGCAGCTTAGTATCCCCCAGCGATGAGCAGTTCTTC
TRBV24-1,-,16,-,TRBJ1-5,CATSAARGGVNQPQHF,TGTGCCACCAGTGCCGCCCGGGGGGGGGTCAATCAGCCCCAGCATTTT
TRBV4-1,-,15,once,TRBJ1-1,CASSQAGDRGSEAFF,TGCGCCAGCAGCCAAGCAGGGGACCGGGGCTCTGAAGCTTTCTTT
TRBV27,-,14,few,TRBJ1-1,CASRPDSLNTEAFF,TGTGCCAGCAGGCCCGACAGTCTCAACACTGAAGCTTTCTTT
TRBV12-3/TRBV12-4,-,11,-,TRBJ1-2,CASRQIYGYTF,TGTGCCAGCAGACAGATCTATGGCTACACCTTC
TRBV6-5,-,13,once,TRBJ1-6,CASSLDRGITLHF,TGTGCCAGCAGTCTCGATAGGGGGATAACCCTCCACTTT
TRBV4-1,-,12,-,TRBJ1-6,CASSQDSSPLHF,TGCGCCAGCAGCCAAGACAGTTCACCCCTCCACTTT
TRBV4-3,-,16,-,TRBJ2-7,CASSQAFGEASYEQYF,TGCGCCAGCAGCCAAGCCTTTGGGGAGGCCTCCTACGAGCAGTACTTC
TRBV9,-,13,once,TRBJ1-2,CASSVKAGDGYTF,TGTGCCAGCAGCGTTAAGGCAGGGGACGGCTACACCTTC
TRBV10-1,-,15,-,TRBJ2-2,CASSRQGGNTGELFF,TGCGCCAGCAGTAGACAGGGAGGGAACACCGGGGAGCTGTTTTTT
TRBV7-9,-,15,-,TRBJ2-2,CASSLVQGRIGELFF,TGTGCCAGCAGCTTAGTACAGGGGAGGATCGGGGAGCTGTTTTTT
TRBV5-5,-,15,-,TRBJ1-1,CASSLDRVTVTEAFF,TGTGCCAGCAGCTTGGACAGGGTTACGGTCACTGAAGCTTTCTTT
TRBV5-1,TRBD1,18,once,TRBJ2-2,CASSLISGQGGNTGELFF,TGCGCCAGCAGCTTGATTTCCGGACAGGGTGGGAACACCGGGGAGCTGTTTTTT
TRBV24-1,TRBD1,16,-,TRBJ1-4,CATTLPGGVRREKLFF,TGTGCCACCACCCTCCCAGGGGGCGTACGGCGGGAAAAACTGTTTTTT
TRBV5-4,TRBD1,15,-,TRBJ2-2,CASSSYRGSTGELFF,TGTGCCAGCAGCTCATACAGGGGTTCGACCGGGGAGCTGTTTTTT
TRBV7-2,-,15,-,TRBJ1-2,CASSLGDSPIYGYTF,TGTGCCAGCAGCTTAGGCGACTCCCCTATCTATGGCTACACCTTC
TRBV7-9,-,16,-,TRBJ1-2,CASSLVTGRANYGYTF,TGTGCCAGCAGCTTAGTCACAGGGCGAGCTAACTATGGCTACACCTTC
TRBV27,-,14,few,TRBJ1-1,CASSLSPGTSEAFF,TGTGCCAGCAGTTTATCCCCGGGGACGTCTGAAGCTTTCTTT
TRBV10-3,TRBD1,14,-,TRBJ1-1,CAISHRGGDTEAFF,TGTGCCATCAGTCACAGGGGTGGGGACACTGAAGCTTTCTTT
TRBV7-2,TRBD2,14,-,TRBJ2-7,CASSLEAGHYQQYF,TGTGCCAGCAGCTTAGAAGCGGGGCACTACCAGCAGTACTTC
TRBV5-6,TRBD1,16,-,TRBJ2-2,CASSLPGQGNTGELFF,TGTGCCAGCAGCTTACCGGGACAGGGGAACACCGGGGAGCTGTTTTTT
TRBV2,-,13,-,TRBJ1-2,CASSERGFYGYTF,TGTGCCAGCAGTGAAAGGGGGTTTTATGGCTACACCTTC
TRBV3-1/TRBV3-2,TRBD1,16,many,TRBJ2-2,CASSNIRTGHTGELFF,TGTGCCAGCAGCAACATAAGGACAGGGCACACCGGGGAGCTGTTTTTT
TRBV11-3,-,12,-,TRBJ2-3,CASSPSGDTQYF,TGTGCCAGCAGTCCCAGCGGGGATACGCAGTATTTT
TRBV12-3/TRBV12-4,-,11,few,TRBJ1-2,CASSRGAGYTF,TGTGCCAGCAGTCGAGGGGCTGGCTACACCTTC
TRBV5-4,-,16,-,TRBJ2-2,CASSLGQAQNTGELFF,TGTGCCAGCAGCTTGGGACAAGCACAGAACACCGGGGAGCTGTTTTTT
TRBV7-2,TRBD2,16,-,TRBJ2-2,CASSLTSGTNTGELFF,TGTGCCAGCAGCCTAACTAGCGGGACCAACACCGGGGAGCTGTTTTTT